These 29 T cell receptor beta chains came from one sample sequenced in a study of CXCR3-negative and CXCR3-positive naive CD8 T cells. Study-wide results and limits: CXCR3-expressing naive cells carried TRB CDR3s more hydrophobic than those of CXCR3-negative naive cells.

No antigens are known for them. It was by 5' RACE with UMI labels that the TRB cDNA libraries were prepared. TCRdb reprocessed the 5' RACE reads, keeping one entry per CDR3 protein, no DNA. This repertoire comprises 150,000 or so distinct CDR3 sequences; its ten largest clones make up 0.45% to 0.6%. What was sequenced was naive CXCR3+ CD8+ T cells from blood. As for subset: CD45RO-CCR7+CD27+CD95- naive CD8+ T cells expressing CXCR3 (TNR3+). These receptors originate from a human donor in good health. Some clones in this sample may be carry-over from other donors' samples.

This chain links TRBV14 with TRBJ1-6; no DNA is available, so the TRBD1 call from TCRdb remains unchecked. The CDR3 extends over 17 amino acids. CDR1 is SGHDN and CDR2 is FVKESK in the germline V gene. The CDR3 reads CASSRTGAASRVSPLHF. Filled out from reference TRBV14 and TRBJ1-6, the complete variable domain reads EAGVTQFPSHSVIEKGQTVTLRCDPISGHDNLYWYRRVMGKEIKFLLHFVKESKQDESGMPNNRFLAERTGGTYSTLKVQPAELEDSGVYFCASSRTGAASRVSPLHFGNGTRLTVT.

The rearrangement links TRBV9 to TRBJ2-2; without DNA, the TCRdb call of TRBD1 cannot be checked. Per the germline V gene, CDR1 is SGDLS and CDR2 is YYNGEE. The CDR3 is made up of 16 amino acids. The CDR3 sequence: CASSIHRVSGTGELFF.

V gene TRBV12-5 combines with J gene TRBJ1-1. The CDR3 is 13 residues long. CDR1 is LGHNT and CDR2 is FRNRAP in the germline V gene. This CDR3 is CASGFTMNTEAFF.

The chain uses TRBV9 and TRBJ1-6; TCRdb designates TRBD1, a call that cannot be tested without DNA. CDR1 is SGDLS and CDR2 is YYNGEE in the germline V gene. The length of the CDR3 is 16 residues. CDR3 residues: CASSATGTGGSSPLHF.

The chain couples TRBV7-6 to TRBJ2-7. The germline CDR1 and CDR2 sequences are SGHVS and FNYEAQ. The CDR3 has 14 residues. The CDR3 spells CASSLAGGSYEQCF.

This chain joins TRBV6-6 and TRBJ2-7; TCRdb outputs TRBD1, but without DNA this stays unchecked. CDR1 is MNHNY, CDR2 SVGAGI, per germline (reference sequence). The CDR3 extends over 15 amino acids. The CDR3 is CASSYQGGSTYEQYF.

The chain combines TRBV4-1 with TRBJ2-1. Germline V gene sequence: CDR1 MGHRA, CDR2 YSYEKL. The CDR3 runs to 15 residues. CDR3 region: CASSLSGGGYNEQFF.

The V and J genes are TRBV12-3 or TRBV12-4 and TRBJ2-5; TCRdb designates TRBD2, a call that cannot be tested without DNA. The CDR3 extends over 16 amino acids. The CDR3 reads CASSFWTSGLQETQYF.

The chain is built from TRBV27 and TRBJ2-7; TCRdb's D call, TRBD1, is unchecked because there is no DNA. Looked up from germline, CDR1 is MNHEY and CDR2 is SMNVEV (reference sequence). The CDR3 is 15 residues long. The chain's CDR3 is CASTISGGKSYEQYF.

The rearrangement uses TRBV29-1 and TRBJ2-1; the TCRdb D gene call, TRBD2, has no DNA to confirm it. This CDR3 region has 13 residues. Germline V gives CDR1 SQVTM, CDR2 ANQGSEA. The CDR3 loop reads CSVGTLIDNEQFF.

The genes are TRBV7-2 and TRBJ2-1; the TCRdb D gene call, TRBD1, has no DNA to confirm it. Germline-derived CDR1 and CDR2 are SGHTA and FQGNSA. CDR3 length equals 12 residues. The CDR3: CASTPPGNEQFF.

The rearrangement links TRBV6-5 to TRBJ1-1; TCRdb selects TRBD1, and the lack of DNA leaves this call unchecked. The germline gives CDR1 MNHEY, CDR2 SVGAGI. There are 11 residues in the CDR3. CDR3 sequence reads: CASSYWGLAFF.

The chain combines TRBV29-1 with TRBJ2-7. In germline, CDR1 is SQVTM, CDR2 ANQGSEA. This CDR3 has 12 residues. The CDR3 region is CSVEETTYEQYF.

The V and J genes are TRBV5-5 and TRBJ2-7; lacking DNA, the TRBD2 call made by TCRdb goes unchecked. CDR1 is SGHKS and CDR2 is YYEKEE in the germline V gene (reference sequence). The CDR3 has 16 amino acids. This CDR3 is CASSSGDTSGSYEQYF.

The J gene is TRBJ2-7, the V gene TRBV28; TCRdb selects TRBD1, and the lack of DNA leaves this call unchecked. Germline-derived CDR1 and CDR2 are MDHEN and SYDVKM. This CDR3 has 14 amino acids. The CDR3 protein is CASSGRDRNYEQYF.

This chain joins TRBV5-4 and TRBJ1-1. Germline CDR1 SGHNT, CDR2 YYREEE (reference sequence). The CDR3 runs 15 residues. The CDR3 sequence: CASSFNSAMNTEAFF.

The rearrangement uses TRBV29-1 and TRBJ2-3; the TCRdb call, TRBD2, lacks DNA for checking. CDR3 length: 16 residues. Germline CDR1 and CDR2: SQVTM and ANQGSEA. The CDR3 here is CSVRTSGGLSTDTQYF.

V and J are TRBV4-1 and TRBJ2-7; the TCRdb D gene call, TRBD2, has no DNA to confirm it. CDR1 and CDR2 from the germline V gene are MGHRA and YSYEKL. CDR3 length equals 14 residues. CDR3 protein: CASSQDITSGSPVF.

The V and J genes are TRBV7-2 and TRBJ2-7. Germline-derived CDR1 and CDR2 are SGHTA and FQGNSA. This CDR3 is 15 amino acids long. The CDR3 loop is CASSLVQDSTYEQYF.

The genes are TRBV27 and TRBJ2-7; TCRdb selects TRBD1, and the lack of DNA leaves this call unchecked. This CDR3 region has 14 residues. The V gene's germline CDR1 is MNHEY and CDR2 SMNVEV (reference sequence). CDR3 sequence: CASSKPGWAYEQYF.

This CDR3 is CASTQGTESFTDTQYF. The J gene is TRBJ2-3, the V gene TRBV2; absent DNA, TCRdb's TRBD1 call cannot be checked. The CDR3 spans 16 residues. CDR1 and CDR2 from the germline V gene are SNHLY and FYNNEI.

This chain links TRBV20-1 with TRBJ2-7; TCRdb names TRBD1, which stays unverified in the absence of DNA. This CDR3 comprises 12 residues. The germline V gene has CDR1 DFQATT and CDR2 SNEGSKA (reference sequence). This CDR3 is CSASPRDYEQYF.

This chain joins TRBV7-2 and TRBJ2-7; TCRdb reports TRBD2, a call that lacks DNA to check it against. Germline-derived CDR1 and CDR2 are SGHTA and FQGNSA. The CDR3 contains 13 residues. Here the CDR3 reads CASSLTISYEQYF.

The V and J genes are TRBV7-9 and TRBJ2-5; the D call of TRBD1 rests on TCRdb alone, since no DNA is present to check it. Per germline, CDR1 SEHNR and CDR2 FQNEAQ (reference sequence). The length of the CDR3 is 16 residues. The CDR3 loop reads CASSSPSGLMEETQYF.

CDR3 amino acids: CASSDSVGGANHEQFF. This chain uses TRBV6-4 with TRBJ2-1; the D gene TCRdb calls, TRBD1, cannot be checked with no DNA. CDR1 MRHNA and CDR2 SNTAGT come from the germline V gene. CDR3 length: 16 residues.

The gene calls are TRBV3-1 and TRBJ1-2; checking the TCRdb D call of TRBD1 is not possible without DNA. CDR1 and CDR2 from the germline V gene are LGHDT and YNNKEL (reference sequence). The CDR3 has 17 residues. The chain's CDR3 is CASSPRAQNLGPQRYTF.

This rearrangement joins TRBV7-3 to TRBJ2-2; there is no DNA to check the TCRdb D call of TRBD2. CDR3 size: 18 residues. Germline values: CDR1 SGHTA, CDR2 FQGTGA. CDR3 sequence: CASSFLPLAGGNTGELFF.

V and J are TRBV28 and TRBJ2-6. Germline-derived CDR1 and CDR2 are MDHEN and SYDVKM. The CDR3 extends over 15 amino acids. The CDR3 sequence: CASSPRVPGANVLTF.

This chain links TRBV16 with TRBJ1-1; checking the TCRdb D call of TRBD1 is not possible without DNA. The CDR3 totals 13 residues. Germline loops: CDR1 KGHSY, CDR2 FQNENV. The CDR3 reads CASSQEQGTEAFF.